The 18 T cell receptor beta chains presented below share a single source sample, sequenced in a study of a mutant IDH1 vaccine in newly diagnosed glioma. Sequencing used immunoSEQ multiplex PCR; TCRdb keeps in-frame clones, though not all of them. Seen here are around 28,000 clones, 80% to 90% observed once, and the top ten hold over 15%. Antigen specificity for these receptors is unknown. Time point indicated: week 5, during vaccination. Doses comprised 300 ug of mutant IDH1 20-mer peptide each, plus topical imiquimod. Sample: PBMCs, taken from a glioma patient whose treatment included an IDH1 peptide vaccine. The receptor source for this set is a man aged 18 to 29 with glioma.

The table lists this clone with a count of one. V is TRBV7-9 and J is TRBJ1-4; D unclear. The V gene's germline CDR1 is SEHNR and CDR2 FQNEAQ (reference sequence). Trimming shortened V by 4 bases and J by 7 bases, and 16 bases separated the two germline ends. This CDR3 has 15 amino acids. The CDR3 DNA reads TGTGCCAGCAGCTCCCCTATTGGGAGCGGTGAAAAACTGTTTTTT. As protein: CASSSPIGSGEKLFF.

The V call is TRBV27, the J call TRBJ2-5; 8 bases align to TRBD1. Germline trimming cut 6 bases from V and 5 bases from J; bases unmatched to any gene: 11. The germline V gene has CDR1 MNHEY and CDR2 SMNVEV (reference sequence). This CDR3 comprises 15 residues. The CDR3 spells CASSRGGTGVETQYF. DNA of the CDR3: TGTGCCAGCAGCAGAGGAGGGACAGGCGTCGAGACCCAGTACTTC.

This clone was seen more than once but under ten times. The chain recombines TRBV25-1 with TRBJ1-1, with 12 bases fitting TRBD1. The junction had 11 bases not matched to a gene; V was cut back by 4 bases and J by 11 bases. CDR3 length: 15 residues. Germline V gives CDR1 MGHDK, CDR2 SYGVNS. Here the CDR3 DNA reads TGTGCCAGCAGTGTGACCGGGACAGGGGGCGGTCAGGCTTTCTTT. Its protein product is CASSVTGTGGGQAFF.

DNA for the CDR3: TGTGCCAGCACCCTGGGCCCGACAGGGAACACTGAAGCTTTCTTT. Amino acids: CASTLGPTGNTEAFF. V and J are TRBV5-5 and TRBJ1-1; tentative D call: TRBD1 (6 bases). Germline V gene data show CDR1 as SGHKS and CDR2 as YYEKEE (reference sequence). The CDR3 totals 15 residues. V was clipped by 6 bases and J by 1 base, with 16 bases between them.

The V and J genes are TRBV28 and TRBJ1-3; D is unresolved. V was trimmed by 5 bases and J by 4 bases, leaving 12 bases between them. This CDR3 is 14 amino acids long. Germline V lookup: CDR1 MDHEN, CDR2 SYDVKM. Written as DNA, the CDR3 is TGTGCCAGCAGTATCTCGGCTTTAGGAAACACCATATATTTT. Protein product: CASSISALGNTIYF.

This clone appeared a few times. V and J are TRBV7-2 and TRBJ1-1; D is unclear. This CDR3 has 14 residues. V was trimmed by 3 bases and J by 0 bases, leaving 8 bases between them. The V gene's germline CDR1 is SGHTA and CDR2 FQGNSA. Here the CDR3 reads CASSFLGMNTEAFF. The DNA for the CDR3 is TGTGCCAGCAGCTTTCTAGGGATGAACACTGAAGCTTTCTTT. The full variable domain, its missing parts supplied by reference TRBV7-2 and TRBJ1-1, is GAGVSQSPSNKVTEKGKDVELRCDPISGHTALYWYRQSLGQGLEFLIYFQGNSAPDKSGLPSDRFSAERTGGSVSTLTIQRTQQEDSAVYLCASSFLGMNTEAFFGQGTRLTVV.

The chain couples TRBV5-1 to TRBJ2-7; 7 bases agree with TRBD1. The germline gives CDR1 SGHRS, CDR2 YFSETQ. V lost 0 bases to trimming and J lost 4 bases; unmatched junction nucleotides: 4. This CDR3 has 14 amino acids. The CDR3 DNA is TGCGCCAGCAGCTTGGCCGGGACAGAATACGAGCAGTACTTC. Translating it yields CASSLAGTEYEQYF.

This chain connects TRBV6-1 to TRBJ2-7; 11 bases map to TRBD2. Losses at the gene ends were 3 bases for V and 7 bases for J; bases not matched to a gene: 5. This CDR3 has 14 residues. The germline gives CDR1 MNHNS, CDR2 SASEGT. CDR3 sequence: CASSDTSGSSEQYF. The CDR3 DNA sequence: TGTGCCAGCAGTGACACTAGCGGGAGTAGTGAGCAGTACTTC.

The V call is TRBV7-2, the J call TRBJ2-7, with D possibly called TRBD1 or TRBD2 (5 bases each). This CDR3 region has 15 residues. Germline CDR1 reads SGHTA; CDR2 reads FQGNSA. V was trimmed by 4 bases and J by 7 bases, leaving 20 bases between them. The CDR3 spells CASSSQVVAPGEQYF. DNA of the CDR3: TGTGCCAGCAGCTCACAGGTGGTGGCGCCGGGGGAGCAGTACTTC.

The chain links TRBV18 to TRBJ1-2; D remains ambiguous. The CDR3 has 16 amino acids. Germline CDR1 reads KGHSH; CDR2 reads LQKENI. Deletions cut 2 bases from V and 1 base from J, with 14 bases between. The CDR3 sequence: CASSPLSIGINYGYTF. CDR3 nucleotide sequence: TGTGCCAGCTCACCATTATCCATCGGAATTAACTATGGCTACACCTTC.

V and J are TRBV6-5 and TRBJ1-1; D gene uncertain. V was pared by 5 bases and J by 0 bases, with 7 bases between. This CDR3 has 13 amino acids. Germline-derived CDR1 and CDR2 are MNHEY and SVGAGI. CDR3: CASSATVNTEAFF. CDR3 bases: TGTGCCAGCAGTGCCACAGTGAACACTGAAGCTTTCTTT.

V gene TRBV4-3 combines with J gene TRBJ2-2; unclear D gene. The CDR3 contains 15 residues. Germline V gene data show CDR1 as LGHNA and CDR2 as YSLEER. Deletions cut 1 base from V and 0 bases from J, with 6 bases between. The CDR3 sequence: CASSQGRTNTGELFF. In nucleotides, the CDR3 is TGCGCCAGCAGCCAAGGGCGCACGAACACCGGGGAGCTGTTTTTT.

This clone was detected once. The genes are TRBV4-3 and TRBJ1-2; TRBD1 is a possible D gene (5 bases). This CDR3 contains 15 residues. The germline gives CDR1 LGHNA, CDR2 YSLEER. Trimming stripped 0 bases from V and 4 bases from J, with 12 bases between. The CDR3 DNA sequence: TGCGCCAGCAGCCAAGACGGTGGGGGAGGCTATGGCTACACCTTC. Its translation: CASSQDGGGGYGYTF.

This chain connects TRBV6-1 to TRBJ1-5, with a tentative D call TRBD1 (6 bases). The CDR3 is 16 residues long. Germline V CDR1 and CDR2: MNHNS, SASEGT. Trimming stripped 4 bases from V and 2 bases from J, with 15 bases between. The CDR3 is CASSGLPEGGNQPQHF. Here the CDR3 DNA reads TGTGCCAGCAGTGGACTGCCGGAGGGGGGCAATCAGCCCCAGCATTTT.

V usage is TRBV10-2 and J usage is TRBJ1-1; TRBD1 matches 7 bases. V was pared by 6 bases and J by 1 base, with 2 bases of the junction left unmatched. The CDR3 has 13 residues. Germline assignment: CDR1 WSHSY and CDR2 SAAADI. The CDR3 loop reads CASRRQGNTEAFF. CDR3 nucleotides: TGCGCCAGCAGAAGACAGGGGAACACTGAAGCTTTCTTT.

The rearrangement links TRBV29-1 to TRBJ1-1; D gene uncertain. The CDR3 runs to 11 residues. Germline V CDR1 and CDR2: SQVTM, ANQGSEA. Trimming shortened V by 6 bases and J by 7 bases, and 12 bases separated the two germline ends. The CDR3 reads CSVRSKNEAFF. The CDR3 nucleotides read TGCAGCGTCCGCAGTAAAAATGAAGCTTTCTTT.

The gene calls are TRBV5-4 and TRBJ1-2; D is perhaps TRBD1 (5 bases). CDR1 is SGHNT, CDR2 YYREEE, per germline (reference sequence). CDR3 length equals 14 residues. V lost 1 base and J lost 0, with 7 bases in between. CDR3: CASSLMGANYGYTF. The DNA for the CDR3 is TGTGCCAGCAGCTTGATGGGGGCTAACTATGGCTACACCTTC. Based on the CDR3 plus reference TRBV5-4 and TRBJ1-2, the full variable domain is ETGVTQSPTHLIKTRGQQVTLRCSSQSGHNTVSWYQQALGQGPQFIFQYYREEENGRGNFPPRFSGLQFPNYSSELNVNALELDDSALYLCASSLMGANYGYTFGSGTRLTVV.

The genes are TRBV6-1 and TRBJ1-2; D unclear. The CDR3 covers 13 residues. The germline V gene has CDR1 MNHNS and CDR2 SASEGT. V was pared by 6 bases and J by 7 bases, with 15 bases between. CDR3 region: CASSGPGAAGYTF. The DNA for the CDR3 is TGTGCCAGCAGCGGCCCAGGAGCGGCTGGCTACACCTTC.